This TCR beta chain was sequenced in a study of T cells in women clearing cervical HPV infection. Profiling relied on immunoSEQ multiplex PCR, and the TCRdb table lists in-frame clones only, not all of them. Here the sample table reports some 46,000 clones. A remark on this clone: The read ends 3 residues early relative to the CDR3; the germline J gene fills the gap.

The V and J ends lost 5 bases and 2 bases respectively, with 10 bases between them. The V gene's germline CDR1 is SEHNR and CDR2 FQNEAQ (reference sequence). The CDR3 is made up of 13 amino acids. The specimen sequenced was blood buffy coat. The rearrangement joins TRBV7-9 to TRBJ2-7; tentative D call: TRBD1 (6 bases). The clonotype was recovered from a woman aged 18-70 years with a cervical HPV16 infection that either progressed to CIN3+ or cleared (not recorded which). The CDR3 loop reads CASSPTGTYEQYF. Partial CDR3 DNA: TGTGCCAGCAGCCCTACAGGGACCTACGAG.